This T cell receptor (beta chain) originates from a study of OX40 agonist ivuxolimab in advanced cancers. As for the study more broadly: Ivuxolimab was a fully human IgG2 agonistic monoclonal antibody targeting the costimulatory receptor OX40 (CD134). Intravenous ivuxolimab was administered to patients every 2 weeks at six dose levels: 0.01, 0.1, 0.3, 1.5, 3 and 10 mg/kg. Among the roughly 52 dose-escalation patients, around 19 had hepatocellular carcinoma, roughly 15 melanoma, 9 renal cell carcinoma and 9 head and neck cancer. In the dose-escalation cohort, 65% to 90% of patients were male, and the mean age was about 55 years, with a range of roughly 23 to 85. Prior anti-PD-1, anti-PD-L1 or anti-CTLA-4 therapy was permitted, and 40% of dose-escalation patients had received checkpoint inhibitors. Partial responses occurred in three dose-escalation patients: two with cutaneous melanoma and one with hepatocellular carcinoma. The purpose of peripheral TCRbeta sequencing was to test whether ivuxolimab changed TCR sequence diversity and led to clonal T-cell expansion. The paper reports the monotherapy dose-escalation portion (N of about 50 patients) of the phase I ivuxolimab trial.

Patients with a history of autoimmune disease or receiving systemic immunosuppression were excluded from the trial. Peripheral blood for TCR sequencing was drawn from every dose cohort at baseline, at cycle 4 day 1 and at cycle 7 day 1. The samples were taken from a phase I, first-in-human, multicenter, open-label dose-escalation trial of ivuxolimab. The trial enrolled adults with locally advanced or metastatic head and neck squamous cell, hepatocellular, melanoma or renal cell carcinoma. Before TCR sequencing, CD4+ and CD8+ T cells were separately sorted from peripheral blood. As to this clone: The antigen it recognizes is unknown. No much larger clone is present one base from it, and per-base qualities are unavailable.

Genomic DNA was extracted from sorted cells for sequencing of the TCRbeta CDR3 region. TCRbeta CDR3 regions were sequenced using the immunoSEQ Assay. Not all clones reach the TCRdb copy of this immuneACCESS table, which keeps in-frame sequences only. Checked studies attribute under half of the gap to unresolved V genes and leave the rest unexplained. Within this sample are 60,000 to 85,000 clones, with roughly 90% of them counted one time only. About 0.35% of the sample comes from the top ten. Beyond this particular receptor, the publication reports: The antigen specificity of the peripheral T cells that underwent clonal expansion was not determined. In the 0.1-3.0 mg/kg groups, partial responders were among the patients with the lowest normalized peripheral clonal expansion, particularly in CD8+ T cells. Low levels of normalized T-cell clonal expansion were also shown by some nonresponding patients. At doses of 0.1 to 3.0 mg/kg, clonal expansion of both CD4+ and CD8+ T cells in blood was seen between baseline and week 6. After ivuxolimab, expanded clones were on average more numerous among CD8+ T cells than among CD4+ T cells.

The sample consisted of CD4+ or CD8+ T cells sorted from blood, taken in a trial of the OX40 agonist ivuxolimab. The receptor comes from an adult with an advanced solid tumor such as melanoma, head and neck, liver or kidney cancer.

The DNA sequence follows: TGTGCCAGCAGCCCAACCTCAGGCGACACTGAAGCTTTCTTT. This translates into CASSPTSGDTEAFF. Here the chain combines TRBV9 and TRBJ1-1; the D segment cannot be called with confidence. CDR1 is given as SGDLS and CDR2 as YYNGEE, both from the germline V gene. Cut back by 4 bases and 3 bases, the V and J ends lie 13 bases apart. The CDR3 numbers 14 residues from cysteine through phenylalanine. The CDR3 DNA has 42 bases and is translated from base 1.